Sequencing of this T cell receptor (beta chain) was carried out in a study of T cell responses to AZD1222 COVID-19 vaccine. The CDR3 is made up of 17 amino acids. CDR1 is MDHEN, CDR2 SYDVKM, per germline. V lost 3 bases, J lost 1 base, and 16 bases lay in between. Here immunoSEQ multiplex PCR was the method, and the copy in TCRdb shows in-frame clones only, minus some. The table has around 160,000 clones, approximately 94% seen once. The receptor was isolated from an adult in good health. The starting material was peripheral blood, obtained on day 0 of AZD1222 vaccination. The J gene is TRBJ2-1, the V gene TRBV28; D gene unclear. The CDR3 DNA reads as TGTGCCAGCAGTTTTGGCAGGTCGGATTTTTCCTACAATGAGCAGTTCTTC. It codes for CASSFGRSDFSYNEQFF.